This TCR beta chain was retrieved from a study of CD8+CD57+ T cells in acquired aplastic anemia. Turning to the study itself: The mean DNA yield obtained from sorted CD4+ and CD8+ cells came to 3 to 3.5 ug. Study outcomes and limitations: Overlap between patients and controls comprised almost 30 CD8+ CDR3 sequences.

This CDR3 is 14 amino acids long. Germline V lookup: CDR1 SGHKS, CDR2 YYEKEE (reference sequence). V lost 6 bases and J lost 1, with 13 bases in between. The template used for profiling TCR beta VDJ and CDR3 was genomic DNA. TCRdb used MiXCR to reprocess the reads, holding one entry per CDR3 protein. Of 400,000 to 450,000 distinct CDR3 sequences listed, just under 70% are singletons. Points on this clonotype: What it recognizes is unknown.

The sequence was collected from a human donor in good health, serving as a control. The chain uses TRBV5-5 and TRBJ1-1, with no clear D. The sequencing sample was made of sorted CD4+, CD8+, or CD8+CD57+ T cells (not recorded which) from PBMCs. The CDR3 reads CASIPARGNTEAFF. CDR3 bases: TGTGCCAGCATCCCTGCACGGGGGAACACTGAAGCTTTCTTT.